This TCR beta chain was sequenced in a study of blood T cell repertoires in COVID-19. Looking at the study overall: The study drew acute and convalescent COVID-19 samples from the United States, Italy and Spain. PBMCs, B-cell-depleted T cells, or T cells were the source of the cDNA or gDNA that made up the material.

This clone was seen more than once but under ten times. As processed by the authors: Cell counts per sample came from amplifying reference gene primers. The repertoire was sequenced with immunoSEQ multiplex PCR; TCRdb's copy has only in-frame clones and lacks some. Clone size and the V and J calls come from that table; the DNA yielded D and trimming. The data show approximately 100,000 clones, roughly 69% seen once. Germline CDR1 reads SQVTM; CDR2 reads ANQGSEA. The CDR3 is 14 amino acids. With 0 bases clipped from V and 8 bases from J, the junction kept 3 bases outside the gene matches. This TCR came from an older man with acute or convalescent COVID-19. Sequencing used peripheral blood. The chain uses TRBV29-1 and TRBJ2-7; 14 nucleotides align to TRBD2. The CDR3: CSVEDGTSGSKQYF. The DNA for the CDR3 is TGCAGCGTTGAAGATGGGACTAGCGGGAGTAAGCAGTACTTC.